Below, 18 T cell receptor beta chains from the same sample are listed, as sequenced in a study of blood T cell repertoires in COVID-19. Generated by immunoSEQ multiplex PCR, the TCRdb table keeps only in-frame clones and is missing some. The data contain tens of thousands of clones, 75% to 90% of them singletons. Sequencing used peripheral blood. Receptor source: an elderly man with acute or convalescent COVID-19.

This chain connects TRBV7-2 to TRBJ2-7; D unclear. V lost 1 base, J lost 1 base, and 8 bases lay in between. The germline gives CDR1 SGHTA, CDR2 FQGNSA. This CDR3 comprises 14 residues. The CDR3 sequence: CASSLDPGSYEQYF. In DNA form, the CDR3 reads TGTGCCAGCAGCTTAGATCCGGGTTCCTACGAGCAGTACTTC.

This chain joins TRBV7-2 and TRBJ1-6, with D possibly being TRBD1 (6 bases). The CDR3 runs to 18 residues. CDR1 is SGHTA, CDR2 FQGNSA, per germline. V lost 1 base and J 7 bases, leaving 20 bases between the germline ends. The CDR3 region is CASSLGGGSGGPNSPLHF. The CDR3, as DNA: TGTGCCAGCAGCTTAGGAGGGGGTTCGGGGGGCCCCAATTCACCCCTCCACTTT.

The genes are TRBV29-1 and TRBJ2-7; TRBD1 matches at 9 bases. The CDR3 has 12 residues. Trimming took 7 bases from V and 2 from J; bases not matched to a gene: 3. The germline CDR1 and CDR2 sequences are SQVTM and ANQGSEA. The CDR3 reads CSGQGEAYEQYF. The CDR3 DNA is TGCAGCGGACAGGGGGAGGCCTACGAGCAGTACTTC.

The chain uses TRBV19 and TRBJ1-4; D possibly corresponds to TRBD1 (6 bases). This CDR3 comprises 16 residues. Germline loops: CDR1 LNHDA, CDR2 SQIVND (reference sequence). Trimming stripped 5 bases from V and 7 bases from J, with 20 bases between. The CDR3 protein is CASSRDRPAWSEKLFF. The CDR3 region has the DNA TGTGCCAGTAGTCGCGACAGGCCAGCGTGGAGTGAAAAACTGTTTTTT.

This sequence joins TRBV30 and TRBJ2-7, with D possibly matching TRBD1 (6 bases). The V gene's germline CDR1 is GTSNPN and CDR2 SVGIG (reference sequence). The ends were cut back, 2 bases at V and 6 bases at J, with 8 bases in the middle. This CDR3 is built from 11 residues. The CDR3, as DNA: TGTGCCTGGAGTTGGGGGCGCGAGCAGTACTTC. Translated: CAWSWGREQYF.

The chain links TRBV5-1 to TRBJ2-1, with D perhaps TRBD2 (7 bases). This CDR3 region has 15 residues. The ends were cut back, 3 bases at V and 4 bases at J, with 14 bases in the middle. Germline assignment: CDR1 SGHRS and CDR2 YFSETQ. CDR3 nucleotides: TGCGCCAGCAGCTCCGGACTAGGGGGGTACAATGAGCAGTTCTTC. This codes for CASSSGLGGYNEQFF.

This clone appeared once. This chain joins TRBV28 and TRBJ1-2; D gene uncertain. CDR3 size: 13 residues. Per germline, CDR1 MDHEN and CDR2 SYDVKM. Trimming left V 2 bases short and J 2 bases short, with 6 bases between. CDR3 amino acids: CASSLDKNYGYTF. The DNA of the CDR3 is TGTGCCAGCAGTTTAGACAAGAACTATGGCTACACCTTC.

The CDR3 DNA reads TGTGCCAGCAGCTCACGGACAGGGTTACAGGACGGGGAGCTGTTTTTT. Amino acid sequence: CASSSRTGLQDGELFF. The genes are TRBV13 and TRBJ2-2; 8 bases are a match to TRBD1. Losses at the gene ends were 4 bases for V and 7 bases for J; bases not matched to a gene: 11. The length of the CDR3 is 16 residues. The germline gives CDR1 PRHDT, CDR2 FYEKMQ (reference sequence).

The chain joins TRBV7-7 to TRBJ2-5, with 8 nucleotides matching TRBD1. After removal of 2 bases from V and 5 bases from J, the junction contained 4 bases not matched to a gene. This CDR3 spans 14 amino acids. Germline V gene sequence: CDR1 SSHAT, CDR2 FNYEAQ (reference sequence). DNA for the CDR3: TGTGCCAGCAGCTTAAGGACAGGGATGGAGACCCAGTACTTC. Its protein product is CASSLRTGMETQYF.

This clone was seen more than once but under ten times. Other DNA sequences within the sample encode an identical CDR3. V gene TRBV6-2 or TRBV6-3 combines with J gene TRBJ1-2, with a weak D call TRBD1 (5 bases). The CDR3 loop spans 14 amino acids. Germline CDR1 MNHEY, CDR2 SVGEGT. Trimming removed 0 bases at V and 8 bases at J, with 13 bases between. CDR3 nucleotides: TGTGCCAGCAGTTACTCGGGGTTGAAGGGGGGCTACACCTTC. It specifies CASSYSGLKGGYTF.

The CDR3 DNA sequence: TGTGCCAGCAGCCAAGATCGCCCTAGCGAGATATACGAGCAGTACTTC. Protein product: CASSQDRPSEIYEQYF. V and J are TRBV4-2 and TRBJ2-7; the D gene is possibly TRBD2 (6 bases). The germline V gene encodes CDR1 LGHNA and CDR2 YNFKEQ. The V and J ends lost 0 bases and 4 bases respectively, with 16 bases between them. The CDR3 totals 16 residues.

The V call is TRBV6-1, the J call TRBJ1-5, with TRBD1 as a possible D gene (6 bases). Germline CDR1 is MNHNS and CDR2 is SASEGT. The V and J ends lost 3 bases and 12 bases respectively, with 6 bases between them. This CDR3 region has 10 residues. The chain's CDR3 is CASSEDSQHF. CDR3 nucleotides: TGTGCCAGCAGTGAGGACAGCCAGCATTTT.

This chain uses TRBV5-8 with TRBJ1-6; D call uncertain. V shed 4 bases and J shed 7 bases, with 15 bases lying between them. CDR1 SGHTS and CDR2 YDEGEE come from the germline V gene. This CDR3 region has 15 residues. The CDR3, as DNA: TGTGCCAGCAGCCTATGGTCCCTAACCAATTCACCCCTCCACTTT. Protein sequence: CASSLWSLTNSPLHF.

The chain joins TRBV28 to TRBJ2-1, with TRBD2 identical over 12 bases. J lost 6 bases, V lost 9 bases, and 15 bases had no gene match. The CDR3 spans 17 residues. Germline V gives CDR1 MDHEN, CDR2 SYDVKM. The CDR3 DNA follows: TGTGCCAGTTCCCCCGGGGGGGCTAGCGGGAGGGCCAATGAGCAGTTCTTC. It encodes CASSPGGASGRANEQFF.

The CDR3 sequence is CASSLSGDTDTQYF. In DNA, the CDR3 is TGTGCCAGCAGCTTATCCGGGGACACAGATACGCAGTATTTT. The J gene is TRBJ2-3, the V gene TRBV7-9, with D maybe TRBD2 (5 bases). The CDR3 runs to 14 residues. Germline CDR1 is SEHNR and CDR2 is FQNEAQ (reference sequence). Trimming removed 2 bases at V and 2 bases at J, with 8 bases between.

V and J are TRBV9 and TRBJ2-3; 8 bases are shared with TRBD2. Germline V lookup: CDR1 SGDLS, CDR2 YYNGEE. The CDR3 sequence is 16 residues long. V gave up 4 bases and J gave up 3 bases; unmatched junction bases: 10. The CDR3 region is CASSPLPGRVTDTQYF. CDR3 coding DNA: TGTGCCAGCAGCCCCCTGCCCGGGAGGGTAACAGATACGCAGTATTTT.

The genes are TRBV18 and TRBJ2-7; D is possibly TRBD2 (5 bases). The CDR3 has 14 amino acids. Trimming took off 0 bases at V and 3 bases at J, with 9 bases between the two ends. Germline V CDR1 and CDR2: KGHSH, LQKENI. This CDR3 reads CASSPPSGIYEQYF. The CDR3 DNA sequence: TGTGCCAGCTCACCACCTTCGGGAATCTACGAGCAGTACTTC. The full variable domain, its missing parts supplied by reference TRBV18 and TRBJ2-7, is NAGVMQNPRHLVRRRGQEARLRCSPMKGHSHVYWYRQLPEEGLKFMVYLQKENIIDESGMPKERFSAEFPKEGPSILRIQQVVRGDSAAYFCASSPPSGIYEQYFGPGTRLTVT.

This sequence joins TRBV28 and TRBJ1-2; 8 nucleotides line up with TRBD1. Germline CDR1 MDHEN, CDR2 SYDVKM. The CDR3 contains 15 residues. The trim removed 6 bases at V and 0 bases at J, leaving 6 bases unmatched. Here the CDR3 reads CASSLRTGSNYGYTF. The CDR3 bases are TGTGCCAGCAGCTTACGGACAGGGTCTAACTATGGCTACACCTTC.